These 23 T cell receptor beta chains came from one sample sequenced in a study of neurological immune-mediated disorders. From the 5' RACE reads, TCRdb called clonotypes with MiXCR, one entry per CDR3 protein. Of some 14,000 distinct CDR3 sequences listed, more than 6% are singletons. The sample taken for sequencing was CD8+ T cells from blood. The receptors here all came from a woman in her thirties or forties in good health.

This clonotype was seen repeatedly, ten times or more. Here the CDR3 omits its conserved ending phenylalanine or tryptophan, so a read error is the likely source. Because the CDR3's place on the DNA is in doubt, the DNA is left out and the CDR3 is given as listed by TCRdb. This CDR3 is CASSSALGKGEV. This chain joins TRBV7-9 and TRBJ2-3; the table gives TRBD1 as D, unverified against the DNA. CDR1 SEHNR and CDR2 FQNEAQ come from the germline V gene (reference sequence). The CDR3 numbers 12 amino acids, ends counted.

This clonotype was recorded a few times. The chain recombines TRBV13 with TRBJ1-1; D perhaps matches TRBD1 (6 bases). The CDR3 is 16 amino acids. Germline V lookup: CDR1 PRHDT, CDR2 FYEKMQ (reference sequence). V was cut by 5 bases and J by 1 base, with 17 bases left in between. The CDR3 DNA sequence: TGTGCCAGCAGCCGCATACGGGACACCAGGAACACTGAAGCTTTCTTT. Translating gives CASSRIRDTRNTEAFF.

This clonotype occurred many times. The gene calls are TRBV7-9 and TRBJ1-1, with TRBD1 identical over 7 bases. The CDR3 is 18 residues long. Germline V gene lookup returns CDR1 SEHNR and CDR2 FQNEAQ (reference sequence). V shed 1 base, J shed 0 bases, and the junction held 11 bases outside the gene matches. As DNA, the CDR3 is TGTGCCAGCAGCTTAGGATGGGGGACAGACCACATGAACACTGAAGCTTTCTTT. Its protein product is CASSLGWGTDHMNTEAFF.

This clonotype was seen repeatedly, ten times or more. This chain links TRBV4-1 with TRBJ2-6, with D unclear. V was pared by 1 base and J by 5 bases, with 3 bases between. This CDR3 spans 13 amino acids. CDR1 is MGHRA and CDR2 is YSYEKL in the germline V gene. The CDR3 protein is CASSQAWANVLTF. CDR3 in DNA: TGCGCCAGCAGCCAAGCTTGGGCCAACGTCCTGACTTTC.

In this sample, this clonotype turned up many times. The chain recombines TRBV29-1 with TRBJ1-1; TRBD1 might be the D (5 bases). Germline V gene data show CDR1 as SQVTM and CDR2 as ANQGSEA. V lost 5 bases and J 6 bases, leaving 19 bases between the germline ends. The CDR3 is 14 residues long. CDR3 sequence reads: CSVSNGDLGPEAFF. The CDR3 nucleotides read TGCAGCGTTTCAAACGGGGACCTCGGGCCTGAAGCTTTCTTT.

This clonotype was counted ten times or more. This sequence joins TRBV12-5 and TRBJ1-6; perhaps TRBD1 as D (5 bases). This CDR3 has 14 amino acids. V was trimmed by 6 bases and J by 9 bases, leaving 15 bases between them. In germline, CDR1 is LGHNT, CDR2 FRNRAP. In DNA, the CDR3 is TGTGCTAGTGGAAAGGGGAGAGGTATTTCACCCCTCCACTTT. It specifies CASGKGRGISPLHF.

This clonotype was seen ten or more times. The V and J genes are TRBV4-1 and TRBJ2-7; TRBD2 might be the D (6 bases). Germline V gives CDR1 MGHRA, CDR2 YSYEKL. The V end was cut by 0 bases, the J end by 0 bases, with 9 bases between. This CDR3 comprises 15 residues. Here the CDR3 DNA reads TGCGCCAGCAGCCAAGAGGGGGGAAGCTCCTACGAGCAGTACTTC. It yields the protein CASSQEGGSSYEQYF.

This clonotype has ten or more counts. The CDR3 loop is CASSQALRGAGETQYF. The CDR3 DNA is TGCGCCAGCAGCCAAGCCTTGAGAGGGGCGGGGGAGACCCAGTACTTC. V usage is TRBV4-1 and J usage is TRBJ2-5, with D possibly TRBD2 on 6 matching bases. Germline V gene lookup returns CDR1 MGHRA and CDR2 YSYEKL. Trimming cost V 1 base and J 5 bases, with 17 bases left between them. The CDR3 runs to 16 residues.

This clonotype was picked up many times. V is TRBV10-2 and J is TRBJ1-5; D may be TRBD1 (6 bases). Germline CDR1 is WSHSY and CDR2 is SAAADI. This CDR3 is 14 amino acids long. V lost 2 bases to trimming and J lost 2 bases, with 7 bases between them. The CDR3 region has the DNA TGCGCCAGCAGTGAGGCAGGGGGCAATCAGCCCCAGCATTTT. The encoded protein is CASSEAGGNQPQHF.

This clonotype appeared many times. V gene TRBV28 combines with J gene TRBJ2-7; 7 bases map to TRBD1. Germline V lookup: CDR1 MDHEN, CDR2 SYDVKM. Losses at the gene ends were 3 bases for V and 3 bases for J; bases not matched to a gene: 5. The length of the CDR3 is 14 residues. The CDR3 protein is CASSFSGQFYEQYF. CDR3 DNA sequence: TGTGCCAGCAGTTTTTCGGGACAGTTCTACGAGCAGTACTTC.

This clonotype has a count of ten or more. V usage is TRBV6-5 and J usage is TRBJ2-1; D gene uncertain. Germline V CDR1 and CDR2: MNHEY, SVGAGI. CDR3 length equals 13 residues. V lost 10 bases and J lost 8, with 18 bases in between. Here the CDR3 DNA reads TGTGCCACCCAAAACCGGGCCACCCATGAGCAGTTCTTC. Residues: CATQNRATHEQFF.

This clonotype was counted many times. The CDR3 spells CASSPTGLSSNQPQHF. CDR3 nucleotides: TGCGCCAGCAGCCCAACAGGTTTGAGTAGCAATCAGCCCCAGCATTTT. This chain connects TRBV5-1 to TRBJ1-5; tentatively, D is TRBD1 (5 bases). Germline V CDR1 and CDR2: SGHRS, YFSETQ. This CDR3 is 16 amino acids long. Trimming removed 4 bases from V and 0 bases from J, with 14 bases in between.

This clonotype is categorized as medium-sized (0.01 to 0.1%). This chain connects TRBV5-1 to TRBJ1-1, with D uncertain. Germline-derived CDR1 and CDR2 are SGHRS and YFSETQ. CDR3 length: 14 residues. Trimming pared 0 bases from V and 6 bases from J, leaving 12 bases between. CDR3 in amino acids: CASSLVAGGPEAFF. CDR3 sequence (DNA): TGCGCCAGCAGCTTGGTGGCAGGAGGCCCTGAAGCTTTCTTT.

By its share, this clonotype is medium-sized. V is TRBV12-3 or TRBV12-4 and J is TRBJ1-3; no definite D call. This CDR3 contains 14 residues. Trimming took off 6 bases at V and 0 bases at J, with 9 bases between the two ends. This CDR3 is CASSDYSSGNTIYF. The CDR3 nucleotides are TGTGCCAGCAGCGATTATAGCTCTGGAAACACCATATATTTT.

The sample holds many counts of this clonotype. CDR3 loop: CASSPPTGTGAYEQYF. In DNA, the CDR3 is TGTGCCAGCAGCCCTCCCACCGGGACAGGGGCCTACGAGCAGTACTTC. The gene calls are TRBV7-9 and TRBJ2-7; the match to TRBD1 covers 10 bases. Germline values: CDR1 SEHNR, CDR2 FQNEAQ (reference sequence). After removal of 5 bases from V and 2 bases from J, the junction contained 9 bases not matched to a gene. The CDR3 extends over 16 amino acids.

V usage is TRBV11-3 and J usage is TRBJ2-1; D gene ambiguous. This CDR3 has 13 residues. Trimming shortened V by 5 bases and J by 7 bases, and 12 bases separated the two germline ends. CDR1 and CDR2 from the germline V gene are SGHNT and YENEEA. CDR3 in amino acids: CASSLGTANEQFF. CDR3 DNA: TGTGCCAGCAGCCTGGGAACCGCGAATGAGCAGTTCTTC.

This clonotype was picked up many times. The chain employs TRBV12-3 or TRBV12-4 and TRBJ2-1; TRBD2 might be the D (5 bases). Trimming took 1 base from V and 3 from J, leaving 10 bases between them. This CDR3 spans 15 amino acids. CDR3 coding DNA: TGTGCCAGCAGTTTAGGGGGAGCAGGCTACAATGAGCAGTTCTTC. Translating gives CASSLGGAGYNEQFF.

This clonotype was detected many times. This rearrangement joins TRBV6-1 to TRBJ1-6; no firm D call. The CDR3 is 13 residues long. Trimming pared 3 bases from V and 7 bases from J, leaving 7 bases between. In germline, CDR1 is MNHNS, CDR2 SASEGT. The CDR3 DNA reads as TGTGCCAGCAGTGACGCGGCAAATTCACCCCTCCACTTT. It codes for CASSDAANSPLHF.

This clonotype was recorded many times. V and J are TRBV3-1 and TRBJ2-7; weak D call: TRBD1 (6 bases). Germline values: CDR1 LGHDT, CDR2 YNNKEL (reference sequence). The length of the CDR3 is 15 residues. V gave up 1 base and J gave up 4 bases, with 14 bases separating them. CDR3 sequence (DNA): TGTGCCAGCAGCCAAGCCCCAGGGGTGGAGTACGAGCAGTACTTC. This gives the protein CASSQAPGVEYEQYF.

This clonotype was counted at least ten times. The V call is TRBV5-1, the J call TRBJ2-3; perhaps TRBD2 as D (5 bases). This CDR3 is 13 amino acids long. Trimming removed 4 bases at V and 5 bases at J, with 11 bases between. Looked up from germline, CDR1 is SGHRS and CDR2 is YFSETQ. The CDR3 region is CASSPGVEDTQYF. The CDR3 nucleotides read TGCGCCAGCAGCCCCGGGGTAGAAGATACGCAGTATTTT.

This clonotype was seen many times. J is TRBJ1-4 and V is TRBV9; TRBD1 might be the D (5 bases). This CDR3 comprises 15 residues. V shed 3 bases and J shed 8 bases, with 17 bases lying between them. CDR1 is SGDLS, CDR2 YYNGEE, per germline. The CDR3 is CASSDTGGGHEKLFF. DNA for the CDR3: TGTGCCAGCAGCGATACAGGAGGTGGGCACGAAAAACTGTTTTTT.

This clonotype was recorded at least ten times. V usage is TRBV28 and J usage is TRBJ2-4; 7 bases are a match to TRBD2. The CDR3 has 13 residues. V trimming: 6 bases; J trimming: 5 bases; junction bases outside the gene matches: 4. Germline-derived CDR1 and CDR2 are MDHEN and SYDVKM. CDR3 nucleotide sequence: TGTGCCAGCAGAAGCGGGGTACAAAACATTCAGTACTTC. Amino acid sequence: CASRSGVQNIQYF.

This clonotype has a count of ten or more. V and J are TRBV9 and TRBJ2-3; a possible D gene is TRBD2 (5 bases). Germline V gene lookup returns CDR1 SGDLS and CDR2 YYNGEE. This CDR3 has 14 residues. Trimming took off 6 bases at V and 5 bases at J, with 16 bases between the two ends. The CDR3 DNA reads TGTGCCAGCACCCCCGCTCGGGGTTTAGATACGCAGTATTTT. Encoded protein: CASTPARGLDTQYF.